Listed here is a single T cell receptor (beta chain). Antigen specificity is unknown. These data come from a study of cytomegalovirus exposure and HLA in healthy donors. 13 Jbeta primers and 60 Vbeta primers were used for the PCR. Some clones are missing from TCRdb's copy, which holds only in-frame ones; the method was immunoSEQ multiplex PCR. In the table there are around 150,000 clones, around 78% of which are singletons. Findings and limits, study-wide: Among TCR beta chains, those listed as cytomegalovirus-associated numbered more than 150. It was reported that the classifier diagnosed cytomegalovirus status with high specificity and sensitivity in both the original and validation cohorts. Common viral pathogens were later found to be apparently linked to several of the most significant clusters. Rarity characterized most TCR sequences, yet some public TCRs appeared in many donors.

The V gene lost 7 bases and the J gene lost 0 bases, with 10 bases spanning the gap. The V gene's germline CDR1 is MNHEY and CDR2 SVGAGI. The length of the CDR3 is 14 residues. The source material was PBMCs. The TCR comes from a woman in her forties in good health and CMV-seronegative. The V and J genes are TRBV6-5 and TRBJ2-1; D is unclear. This chain's CDR3 is CASMGQYSYNEQFF. The CDR3 DNA is TGTGCCAGCATGGGCCAATACTCCTACAATGAGCAGTTCTTC.